The 17 T cell receptor beta chains given below trace back to one sample, sequenced in a study of T cell repertoires in cytomegalovirus infection. Each CDR3 protein is one row after TCRdb ran MiXCR on the reads. This sample carries almost 300,000 distinct CDR3 sequences, around 9.1% of them seen once, and the ten largest clones take around 2.6%. Sample: PBMCs. The receptor set was obtained from a human donor in good health (CMV status not recorded). Some clones in this sample may be carry-over from other donors' samples.

This clonotype was seen more than once but under ten times. The chain uses TRBV5-1 and TRBJ2-1; TRBD1 matches at 7 bases. Germline CDR1 and CDR2: SGHRS and YFSETQ. The V gene end was trimmed by 4 bases and the J gene end by 9 bases; junction bases not matched to a gene: 10. The CDR3 length is 14 residues. CDR3 sequence (DNA): TGCGCCAGCAGCAAGGGACAGCCATTCGGTGAGCAGTTCTTC. Translation gives CASSKGQPFGEQFF.

At least ten counts were recorded for this clonotype. V and J are TRBV29-1 and TRBJ1-1; D is uncertain. V lost 5 bases and J lost 1, with 14 bases in between. The CDR3 is 14 residues long. Germline CDR1 and CDR2: SQVTM and ANQGSEA. The CDR3 spells CSVKRAGRNTEAFF. The CDR3 DNA sequence: TGCAGCGTTAAGAGGGCGGGGAGGAACACTGAAGCTTTCTTT.

With regard to this clonotype: Just one base apart from a much larger clone, this may be a read error. The CDR3 does not close with the conserved phenylalanine or tryptophan, likely indicating a read error. V and J are TRBV6-6 and TRBJ1-3; D remains ambiguous. Trimming cost V 7 bases and J 0 bases, with 7 bases left between them. Germline V lookup: CDR1 MNHNY, CDR2 SVGAGI (reference sequence). This CDR3 has 13 residues. The CDR3: CASIPSSGNTIYL. The CDR3 DNA reads TGTGCCAGCATCCCGTCCTCTGGAAACACCATATATCTT.

The V gene is TRBV2, the J gene TRBJ2-7, with 9 positions matching TRBD2. The V gene's germline CDR1 is SNHLY and CDR2 FYNNEI. This CDR3 comprises 13 residues. J was trimmed by 2 bases and V by 8 bases; bases with no gene match: 4. CDR3 coding DNA: TGTGCCAGCGTAGCGGGGGAGGCCTACGAGCAGTACGTC. It is translated as CASVAGEAYEQYV.

This clonotype was recorded at least ten times. V usage is TRBV7-2 and J usage is TRBJ2-1, with D perhaps being TRBD1 or TRBD2 (6 bases each). V gave up 7 bases and J gave up 0 bases, with 16 bases separating them. The CDR3 has 16 residues. CDR1 and CDR2 (germline): SGHTA, FQGNSA. The CDR3 DNA follows: TGTGCCAGCACCATAGGGGGGCCGAGCTCCTACAATGAGCAGTTCTTC. Amino acids: CASTIGGPSSYNEQFF.

This clonotype appeared many times. V and J are TRBV2 and TRBJ2-5; TRBD1 matches at 8 bases. V shed 4 bases and J 4 bases; nucleotides not matched to a gene: 8. This CDR3 region has 15 residues. CDR1 is SNHLY, CDR2 FYNNEI, per germline. The CDR3 here is CASSVRGRLGETQYF. The DNA of the CDR3 is TGTGCCAGCAGTGTCAGGGGGCGATTAGGAGAGACCCAGTACTTC.

This clonotype appeared a few times. The J gene is TRBJ2-1, the V gene TRBV20-1; 10 bases align to TRBD1. Germline assignment: CDR1 DFQATT and CDR2 SNEGSKA (reference sequence). The CDR3 length is 16 residues. With V trimmed by 4 bases and J by 1 base, 7 bases remained unmatched. CDR3 nucleotide sequence: TGCAGTGCTACAGAAACGGGACAGGGGTCCTACAATGAGCAGTTCTTC. It specifies CSATETGQGSYNEQFF.

Only a few counts were recorded for this clonotype. The chain is built from TRBV11-2 and TRBJ1-1; D unresolved. CDR1 is SGHAT, CDR2 FQNNGV, per germline. The V gene lost 5 bases and the J gene lost 7 bases, with 11 bases spanning the gap. The CDR3 covers 12 residues. CDR3 DNA sequence: TGTGCCAGCAGCCTCGACGGATATGAAGCTTTCTTT. It encodes CASSLDGYEAFF.

This clonotype was seen only a few times. This chain connects TRBV6-2 or TRBV6-3 to TRBJ2-4; possible D gene TRBD1, 6 bases. Germline CDR1 and CDR2: MNHEY and SVGEGT. This CDR3 region has 15 residues. Trimming stripped 6 bases from V and 0 bases from J, with 12 bases between. The CDR3 loop reads CASSTVRGAKNIQYF. DNA of the CDR3: TGTGCCAGCAGCACAGTCAGGGGAGCCAAAAACATTCAGTACTTC.

With respect to this clonotype: Compared with germline, one end of the junction differs, possibly owing to a read error. This sequence joins TRBV10-3 and TRBJ2-7; 7 bases align to TRBD1. Germline CDR1 and CDR2: ENHRY and SYGVKD. The CDR3 sequence is 14 residues long. The CDR3 loop reads CANSEGTVAYEQYF. The CDR3 region has the DNA TGTGCCAACAGTGAGGGGACAGTTGCCTACGAGCAGTACTTC.

This clonotype has a count of ten or more. The V call is TRBV29-1, the J call TRBJ2-1; unclear D gene. The CDR3 spans 12 residues. Germline V lookup: CDR1 SQVTM, CDR2 ANQGSEA. V lost 2 bases and J 8 bases, leaving 10 bases between the germline ends. The CDR3: CSVEIRIDEQFF. DNA of the CDR3: TGCAGCGTTGAAATCAGAATCGATGAGCAGTTCTTC.

The chain joins TRBV20-1 to TRBJ1-6, with TRBD1 matching 7 bases. The germline V gene has CDR1 DFQATT and CDR2 SNEGSKA (reference sequence). The CDR3 has 14 amino acids. V gave up 2 bases and J gave up 8 bases; unmatched junction bases: 6. The CDR3 here is CSARPGQFYSPLHF. The CDR3 DNA follows: TGCAGTGCTAGACCGGGACAGTTTTATTCACCCCTCCACTTT.

This chain joins TRBV2 and TRBJ1-1, with D unclear. Trimming removed 6 bases from V and 1 base from J, with 12 bases in between. The CDR3 extends over 14 amino acids. CDR1 SNHLY and CDR2 FYNNEI come from the germline V gene. Here the CDR3 reads CASRAQAWNTEAFF. The CDR3 DNA is TGTGCCAGCAGGGCCCAGGCGTGGAACACTGAAGCTTTCTTT.

This clonotype was observed at least ten times. The chain is built from TRBV11-2 and TRBJ1-6; D is possibly TRBD1 (5 bases). CDR3 size: 15 residues. V shed 0 bases and J shed 7 bases, with 10 bases lying between them. Germline loops: CDR1 SGHAT, CDR2 FQNNGV. The DNA of the CDR3 is TGTGCCAGCAGCTTAGAGTTCAGGGAAAATTCACCCCTCCACTTT. Translated: CASSLEFRENSPLHF.

DNA of the CDR3: TGTGCCAGCAGGGAACGCAGGGGCGAGCAGTACTTC. Protein sequence: CASRERRGEQYF. The chain recombines TRBV2 with TRBJ2-7, with a possible D match to TRBD1 (6 bases). Trimming took off 6 bases at V and 6 bases at J, with 12 bases between the two ends. Germline values: CDR1 SNHLY, CDR2 FYNNEI. The CDR3 contains 12 residues.

On this clonotype itself: Given a much more abundant clone one base away, this may be a read error. The chain links TRBV2 to TRBJ2-1, with TRBD1 identical over 9 bases. Germline lookup yields CDR1 SNHLY and CDR2 FYNNEI. The CDR3 length is 15 residues. The CDR3: CGSSEGQGSYNEQFF. CDR3 in DNA: TGTGGCAGCAGTGAGGGACAGGGCTCCTACAATGAGCAGTTCTTC.

This clonotype has ten or more counts. This chain connects TRBV12-3 or TRBV12-4 to TRBJ2-2, with TRBD1 identical over 12 bases. The ends lost 5 bases at V and 6 bases at J; junction bases unmatched: 13. This CDR3 spans 18 amino acids. CDR3 residues: CASSNRDRGQRKAGELFF. The CDR3 region has the DNA TGTGCCAGCAGTAACCGGGACAGGGGGCAAAGGAAGGCCGGGGAGCTGTTTTTT.